A selection of T cell receptor beta chains follows, all from one sample in a study of blood T cell repertoires in COVID-19. Repertoires were generated with immunoSEQ multiplex PCR, while TCRdb's copy carries only in-frame clones and drops some. Here the sample spans 200,000 to 250,000 clones, about 90% being singletons. Sequenced: peripheral blood. These receptors all stem from a middle-aged man with active or convalescent COVID-19. Both conserved end residues are part of each CDR3. Where a row states a size, it is once, few, many or the class of an expanded clone; other rows omit it.

.	TRBV9	TRBJ2-1	CASSASGGGSYNEQFF
.	TRBV5-1	TRBJ1-5	CASSWGVNQPQHF
.	TRBV27	TRBJ1-1	CASSLSENTEAFF
.	TRBV19	TRBJ1-5	CASSGTGNQPQHF
.	TRBV7-9	TRBJ1-2	CASSLGAGTHPEGYTF
few	TRBV7-9	TRBJ2-7	CASSLGWEDEQYF
.	TRBV6-5	TRBJ2-7	CASSPGSSYEQYF
few	TRBV4-1	TRBJ1-2	CASSQDPLTGGEGYTF
few	TRBV12-3/TRBV12-4	TRBJ2-5	CASTTGDTETQYF
once	TRBV20-1	TRBJ2-7	CSAKTVEQYF
.	TRBV19	TRBJ1-6	CASTGYNSPLHF
.	TRBV6-5	TRBJ1-1	CASSYGEMNTEAFF
.	TRBV27	TRBJ1-1	CASSPGGEKRTEAFF
few	TRBV10-3	TRBJ2-2	CAITGRVPGELFF
.	TRBV18	TRBJ1-1	CASSPGQPNTEAFF
.	TRBV19	TRBJ1-1	CASSSQGRNTEAFF
.	TRBV5-1	TRBJ2-2	CASSNRDRSNTGELFF
few	TRBV21-1	TRBJ1-5	CASSKEGQGASKGNQPQHF
few	TRBV19	TRBJ1-6	CATTKLAGNSPLHF
.	TRBV28	TRBJ1-5	CASSFPATGGRAQPQHF
.	TRBV29-1	TRBJ2-1	CSAPQGLAGAYSYNEQFF
few	TRBV2	TRBJ1-4	CASSSNPGVASEKLFF
few	TRBV27	TRBJ1-2	CASSPQGGHRKHTF
.	TRBV27	TRBJ2-7	CASSLSGTSVSYEQYF
.	TRBV4-1	TRBJ2-1	CASSQDPRTSGRVGNEQFF
.	TRBV5-5	TRBJ1-2	CASSLRANYGYTF